This is a list of T cell receptor beta chains from one sample in a study of shared clonotypes between healthy human individuals. Generated by immunoSEQ multiplex PCR, the TCRdb table keeps only in-frame clones and is missing some. In the table there are about 230,000 clones, 65% of which are singletons. The sequenced material came from memory CD4+ T cells sorted from blood. The receptors stem from a man aged 30-40 years in good health. The CDR3 runs from the conserved cysteine through the conserved F or W. The D gene is left open where the match is weak. Clone sizes are given selectively: once, few, many, or a class where the clone is expanded.

D gene | J gene | clone size | V gene | CDR3 DNA | CDR3 protein
TRBD1 | TRBJ2-7 | - | TRBV5-1 | TGCGCCAGCAGCCGGGACAGGAGCTACGAGCAGTACTTC | CASSRDRSYEQYF
TRBD2 | TRBJ2-1 | - | TRBV6-6 | TGTGCCAGCAGTTACGGCGGGACTAAGTCCTACAATGAGCAGTTCTTC | CASSYGGTKSYNEQFF
- | TRBJ1-1 | - | TRBV28 | TGTGCCAGCAGTACGCATCAGATGAACACTGAAGCTTTCTTT | CASSTHQMNTEAFF
- | TRBJ2-3 | - | TRBV29-1 | TGCAGCGCCCCACTTGAAGCTCAAGATACGCAGTATTTT | CSAPLEAQDTQYF
- | TRBJ2-7 | - | TRBV15 | TGTGCCACCAGCAGATCCTCCCAGGTCAGAAGCTACGAGCAGTACTTC | CATSRSSQVRSYEQYF
TRBD2 | TRBJ2-1 | - | TRBV2 | TGTGCCAGCAGTCAGACTAGCAGTCAGTACAATGAGCAGTTCTTC | CASSQTSSQYNEQFF
- | TRBJ1-4 | - | TRBV18 | TGTGCCAGCTCACCAAAAGTCATGGAAAAACTGTTTTTT | CASSPKVMEKLFF
TRBD2 | TRBJ2-5 | - | TRBV10-3 | TGTGCCATCAGTGTAGCGGGAGGGCCGGAGACCCAGTACTTC | CAISVAGGPETQYF
- | TRBJ1-4 | few | TRBV5-1 | TGCGCCAGCAGCCCTACGACAAGAAAGGAAAAACTGTTTTTT | CASSPTTRKEKLFF
- | TRBJ2-3 | - | TRBV5-4 | TGTGCCAGCAGCCTCGGTTGGTCTGGCACAGATACGCAGTATTTT | CASSLGWSGTDTQYF
- | TRBJ2-5 | - | TRBV19 | TGTGCCAGTAGTATAGATCAAATACAGGGAATCGAGACCCAGTACTTC | CASSIDQIQGIETQYF
- | TRBJ2-7 | once | TRBV25-1 | TGTGCCAGCAGTGAATTGGGGGCGCAGGGCTACGAGCAGTACTTC | CASSELGAQGYEQYF
- | TRBJ1-1 | - | TRBV12-5 | TGTGCTAGTGGTAGCGACAGGGAAGCTTTCTTT | CASGSDREAFF
- | TRBJ2-3 | - | TRBV5-1 | TGCGCCAGCAGCAAATCGGACCAACAGGATACGCAGTATTTT | CASSKSDQQDTQYF
- | TRBJ2-3 | many | TRBV7-2 | TGTGCCAGCAGCCGATCCGGCCCAACCACAGATACGCAGTATTTT | CASSRSGPTTDTQYF
- | TRBJ2-2 | once | TRBV2 | TGTGCCAGCAGAGTCCCGGCCCGGAACACCGGGGAGCTGTTTTTT | CASRVPARNTGELFF
TRBD1 | TRBJ1-1 | - | TRBV6-1 | TGTGCCAGCAGTGAAAGGACAGGACGCATGAACACTGAAGCTTTCTTT | CASSERTGRMNTEAFF
- | TRBJ2-2 | - | TRBV29-1 | TGCAGCGTTGCCGCGGGACCGAACACCGGGGAGCTGTTTTTT | CSVAAGPNTGELFF
TRBD2 | TRBJ2-3 | - | TRBV2 | TGTGCCAGCAACCTCGGACTAGCGGGGCACTTGGATACGCAGTATTTT | CASNLGLAGHLDTQYF
- | TRBJ2-1 | few | TRBV27 | TGTGCCAGCAGTGGAGGTATGGGAACAGGTGACTACAATGAGCAGTTCTTC | CASSGGMGTGDYNEQFF